This TCR beta chain was recovered during a study of OX40 agonist ivuxolimab in advanced cancers. Study context: Patients were roughly 87% male with ages roughly 23 to 79, mean approximately 62. Under the entry rules, prior anti-PD-1, anti-PD-L1 or anti-CTLA-4 therapy was allowed, and more than 35% had some.

This CDR3 is built from 17 residues. The ends lost 3 bases at V and 1 base at J; junction bases unmatched: 3. Germline V gene data show CDR1 as SGHDN and CDR2 as FVKESK. Generated by immunoSEQ multiplex PCR, the TCRdb table keeps only in-frame clones and is missing some. The data hold roughly 60,000 clones, with about 86% observed a single time. This rearrangement joins TRBV14 to TRBJ2-2; TRBD2 aligns across 12 bases. This clonotype was sampled from an adult with an advanced solid tumor such as melanoma, head and neck, liver or kidney cancer. This specimen was CD4+ or CD8+ T cells sorted from blood, taken in a trial of the OX40 agonist ivuxolimab. The CDR3 DNA sequence: TGTGCCAGCAGCCAGACTAGCGGGAGCCTGAACACCGGGGAGCTGTTTTTT. It encodes CASSQTSGSLNTGELFF. The full variable domain, completed using reference TRBV14 and TRBJ2-2, is EAGVTQFPSHSVIEKGQTVTLRCDPISGHDNLYWYRRVMGKEIKFLLHFVKESKQDESGMPNNRFLAERTGGTYSTLKVQPAELEDSGVYFCASSQTSGSLNTGELFFGEGSRLTVL.